These T cell receptor beta chains were read from a single sample in a study of T cell responses to AZD1222 COVID-19 vaccine. Measured with immunoSEQ multiplex PCR; TCRdb has only the in-frame clones, and not every one. Of 100,000 or so clones in the sample, roughly 91% were seen once. The sample consisted of peripheral blood, taken on day 0 of AZD1222 vaccination. The receptors derive from an adult in good health. The CDR3 runs from the conserved cysteine through the conserved F or W. Fields, in order: V gene, D gene, J gene, CDR3 protein. D genes are given only for firm matches.

TRBV15	-	TRBJ1-2	CATSRDRGRYGYTF
TRBV7-9	-	TRBJ2-6	CASSSTSGANVLTF
TRBV28	-	TRBJ1-2	CASSLGGYGYTF
TRBV7-9	-	TRBJ1-1	CASSPRPGEGSWTEAFF
TRBV3-1/TRBV3-2	TRBD2	TRBJ2-2	CASSRELAGVTGELFF
TRBV28	-	TRBJ1-6	CASSLSAGLPDSPLHF
TRBV24-1	TRBD2	TRBJ2-5	CATSDRSGVQETQYF
TRBV27	-	TRBJ2-7	CASSLWGRGSYEQYF
TRBV6-5	-	TRBJ2-2	CASSYSIVGGELFF
TRBV27	-	TRBJ2-1	CASSFQGFGSGRNNEQFF
TRBV6-5	-	TRBJ1-3	CASTTRGSGNTIYF
TRBV9	-	TRBJ2-3	CASSNFKDTQYF
TRBV4-3	-	TRBJ1-1	CASSVQGWGTEAFF
TRBV18	-	TRBJ2-1	CASSPPQSGVGEQFF
TRBV7-9	-	TRBJ2-2	CASSVQTDNTGELFF
TRBV18	-	TRBJ2-1	CASSPFGAGSLDEQFF
TRBV29-1	-	TRBJ1-1	CSAGESTEAFF